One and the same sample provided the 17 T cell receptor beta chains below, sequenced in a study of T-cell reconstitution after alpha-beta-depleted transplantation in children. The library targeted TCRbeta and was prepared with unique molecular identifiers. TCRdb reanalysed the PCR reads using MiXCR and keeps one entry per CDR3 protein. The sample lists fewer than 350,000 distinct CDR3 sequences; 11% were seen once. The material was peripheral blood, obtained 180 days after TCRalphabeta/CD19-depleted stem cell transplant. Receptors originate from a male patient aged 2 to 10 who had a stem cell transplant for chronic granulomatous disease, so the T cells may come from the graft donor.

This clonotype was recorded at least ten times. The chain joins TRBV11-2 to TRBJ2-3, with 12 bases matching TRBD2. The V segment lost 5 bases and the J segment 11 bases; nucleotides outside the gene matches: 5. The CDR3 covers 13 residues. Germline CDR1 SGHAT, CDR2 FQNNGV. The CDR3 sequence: CASSARLAGEQYF. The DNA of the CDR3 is TGTGCCAGCAGCGCCCGACTAGCGGGGGAGCAGTATTTT.

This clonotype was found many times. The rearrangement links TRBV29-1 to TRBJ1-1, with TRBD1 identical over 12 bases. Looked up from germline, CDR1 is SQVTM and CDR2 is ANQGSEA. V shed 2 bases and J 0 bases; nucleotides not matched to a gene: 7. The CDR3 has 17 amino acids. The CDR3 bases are TGCAGCGTTGAACCCAGGGACAGGGGGCTCATGAACACTGAAGCTTTCTTT. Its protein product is CSVEPRDRGLMNTEAFF.

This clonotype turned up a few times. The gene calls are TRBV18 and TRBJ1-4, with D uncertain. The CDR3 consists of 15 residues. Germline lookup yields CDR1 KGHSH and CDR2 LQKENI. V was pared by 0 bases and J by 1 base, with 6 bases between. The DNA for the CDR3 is TGTGCCAGCTCACCACCCTTGGGAACTAATGAAAAACTGTTTTTT. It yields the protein CASSPPLGTNEKLFF.

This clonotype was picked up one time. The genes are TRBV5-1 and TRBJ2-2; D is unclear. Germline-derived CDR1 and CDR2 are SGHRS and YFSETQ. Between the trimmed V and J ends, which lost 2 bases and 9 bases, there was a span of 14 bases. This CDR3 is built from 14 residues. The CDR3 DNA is TGCGCCAGCAGCTTCAGCGTGATCTGCTGGGAGCTGTTTTTT. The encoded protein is CASSFSVICWELFF. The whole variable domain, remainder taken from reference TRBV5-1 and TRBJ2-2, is KAGVTQTPRYLIKTRGQQVTLSCSPISGHRSVSWYQQTPGQGLQFLFEYFSETQRNKGNFPGRFSGRQFSNSRSEMNVSTLELGDSALYLCASSFSVICWELFFGEGSRLTVL.

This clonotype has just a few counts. The DNA of the CDR3 is TGTGCCAGCAGCCATCTCCAGCCCACCCCGAGAGGAGAGACCCAGTACTTC. Its translation: CASSHLQPTPRGETQYF. The J gene is TRBJ2-5, the V gene TRBV14; D is uncertain. CDR1 SGHDN and CDR2 FVKESK come from the germline V gene. The CDR3 is made up of 17 amino acids. V lost 3 bases to trimming and J lost 4 bases, with 21 bases between them.

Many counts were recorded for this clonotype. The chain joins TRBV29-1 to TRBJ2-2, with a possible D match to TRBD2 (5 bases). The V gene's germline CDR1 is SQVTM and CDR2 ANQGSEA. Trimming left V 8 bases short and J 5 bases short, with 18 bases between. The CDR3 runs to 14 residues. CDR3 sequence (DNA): TGCAGCACGAGTGGGAGCGGCGTAACCGGGGAGCTGTTTTTT. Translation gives CSTSGSGVTGELFF.

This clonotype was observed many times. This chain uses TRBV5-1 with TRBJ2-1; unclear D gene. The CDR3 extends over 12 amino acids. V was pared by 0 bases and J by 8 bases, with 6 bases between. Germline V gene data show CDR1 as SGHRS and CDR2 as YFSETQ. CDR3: CASSLAFYEQFF. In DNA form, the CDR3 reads TGCGCCAGCAGCTTGGCCTTTTATGAGCAGTTCTTC.

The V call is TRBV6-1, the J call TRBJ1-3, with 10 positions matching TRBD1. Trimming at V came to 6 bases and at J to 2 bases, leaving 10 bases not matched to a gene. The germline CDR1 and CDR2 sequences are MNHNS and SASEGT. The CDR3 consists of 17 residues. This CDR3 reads CASRKRQGANPGNTIYF. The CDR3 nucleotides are TGTGCCAGCAGAAAAAGACAGGGGGCCAACCCTGGAAACACCATATATTTT.

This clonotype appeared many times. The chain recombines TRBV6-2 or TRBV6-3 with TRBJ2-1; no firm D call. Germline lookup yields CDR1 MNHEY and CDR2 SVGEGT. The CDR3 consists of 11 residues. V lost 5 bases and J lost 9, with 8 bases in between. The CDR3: CASSPHREQFF. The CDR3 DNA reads TGTGCCAGCAGTCCCCACCGTGAGCAGTTCTTC.

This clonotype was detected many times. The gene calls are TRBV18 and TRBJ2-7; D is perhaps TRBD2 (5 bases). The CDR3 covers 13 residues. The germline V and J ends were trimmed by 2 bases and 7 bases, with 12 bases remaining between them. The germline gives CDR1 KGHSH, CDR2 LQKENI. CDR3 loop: CASSPTPGTEQYF. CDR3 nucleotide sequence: TGTGCCAGCTCACCAACGCCGGGAACAGAGCAGTACTTC. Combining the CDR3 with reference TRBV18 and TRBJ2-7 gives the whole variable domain NAGVMQNPRHLVRRRGQEARLRCSPMKGHSHVYWYRQLPEEGLKFMVYLQKENIIDESGMPKERFSAEFPKEGPSILRIQQVVRGDSAAYFCASSPTPGTEQYFGPGTRLTVT.

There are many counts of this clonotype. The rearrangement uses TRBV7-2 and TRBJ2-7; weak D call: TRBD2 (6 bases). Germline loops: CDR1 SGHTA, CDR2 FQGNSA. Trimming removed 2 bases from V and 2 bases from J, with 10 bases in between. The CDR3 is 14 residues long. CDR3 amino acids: CASSLFGEAYEQYF. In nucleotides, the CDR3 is TGTGCCAGCAGCTTATTCGGGGAGGCCTACGAGCAGTACTTC.

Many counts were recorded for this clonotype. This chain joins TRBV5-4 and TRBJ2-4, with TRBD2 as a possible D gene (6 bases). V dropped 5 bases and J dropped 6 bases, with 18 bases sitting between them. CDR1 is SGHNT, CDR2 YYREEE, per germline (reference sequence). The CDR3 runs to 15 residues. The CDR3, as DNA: TGTGCCAGCAGTCAAAATCGGGAGTTCACAAACATTCAGTACTTC. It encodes CASSQNREFTNIQYF.

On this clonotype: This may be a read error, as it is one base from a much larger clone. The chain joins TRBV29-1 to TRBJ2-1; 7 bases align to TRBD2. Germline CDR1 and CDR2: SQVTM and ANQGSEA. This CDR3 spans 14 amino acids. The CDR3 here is CRAIKRDVYNEQFF. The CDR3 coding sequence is TGCAGAGCCATAAAGCGGGACGTTTACAATGAGCAGTTCTTC.

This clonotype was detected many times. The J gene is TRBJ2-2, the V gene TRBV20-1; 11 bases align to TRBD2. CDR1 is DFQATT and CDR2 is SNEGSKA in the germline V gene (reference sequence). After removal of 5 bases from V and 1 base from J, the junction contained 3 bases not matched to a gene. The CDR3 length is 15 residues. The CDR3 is CSAASGGRNTGELFF. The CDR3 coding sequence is TGCAGTGCTGCTAGCGGGGGGCGGAACACCGGGGAGCTGTTTTTT.

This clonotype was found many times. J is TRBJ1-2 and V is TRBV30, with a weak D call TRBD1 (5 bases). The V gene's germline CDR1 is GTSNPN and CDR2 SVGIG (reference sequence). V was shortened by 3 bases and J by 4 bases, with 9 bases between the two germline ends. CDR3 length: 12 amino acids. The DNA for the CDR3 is TGTGCCTGGAGCGGGGCTCCCTATGGCTACACCTTC. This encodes CAWSGAPYGYTF. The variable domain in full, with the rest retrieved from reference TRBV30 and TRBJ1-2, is SQTIHQWPATLVQPVGSPLSLECTVEGTSNPNLYWYRQAAGRGLQLLFYSVGIGQISSEVPQNLSASRPQDRQFILSSKKLLLSDSGFYLCAWSGAPYGYTFGSGTRLTVV.

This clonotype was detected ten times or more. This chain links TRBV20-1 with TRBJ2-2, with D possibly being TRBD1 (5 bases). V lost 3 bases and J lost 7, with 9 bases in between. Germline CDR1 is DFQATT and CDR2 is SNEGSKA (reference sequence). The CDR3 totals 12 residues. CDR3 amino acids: CSASSRVGELFF. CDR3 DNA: TGCAGTGCTAGCTCCAGGGTCGGGGAGCTGTTTTTT.

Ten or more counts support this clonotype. Here the CDR3 DNA reads TGCGCCAGCAGCTTGTACAGCGGGGGCCCCAACTCCTACGAGCAGTACTTC. It specifies CASSLYSGGPNSYEQYF. This chain uses TRBV5-1 with TRBJ2-7; 8 bases are a match to TRBD2. The junction had 9 bases not matched to a gene; V was cut back by 1 base and J by 0 bases. The CDR3 length is 17 residues. From germline, CDR1 is SGHRS and CDR2 YFSETQ. The full variable domain, with the rest looked up from reference TRBV5-1 and TRBJ2-7, is KAGVTQTPRYLIKTRGQQVTLSCSPISGHRSVSWYQQTPGQGLQFLFEYFSETQRNKGNFPGRFSGRQFSNSRSEMNVSTLELGDSALYLCASSLYSGGPNSYEQYFGPGTRLTVT.